Below, one TCR beta chain is given with its context. The entry originates in a study of cytomegalovirus exposure and HLA in healthy donors. A multiplex PCR was run with 60 Vbeta primers and 13 Jbeta primers. The method was immunoSEQ multiplex PCR; TCRdb's version includes in-frame clones alone and lacks a portion of them. This table has roughly 100,000 clones, 81% appearing once. Sequencing used PBMCs. This TCR came from a human donor in good health.

CDR3 sequence: CASSQDGSGSYNEQFF. In DNA form, the CDR3 reads TGCGCCAGCAGCCAAGATGGCTCGGGCTCCTACAATGAGCAGTTCTTC. V is TRBV4-1 and J is TRBJ2-1; D remains ambiguous. Germline lookup yields CDR1 MGHRA and CDR2 YSYEKL. The CDR3 is 16 residues long. V shed 0 bases and J shed 0 bases, with 9 bases lying between them.